Listed below are T cell receptor beta chains from one sample, sequenced in a study of CD8 T cells in ankylosing spondylitis. TCRdb reprocessed the 5' RACE reads via MiXCR and lists one record per CDR3 protein. The profile covers some 350,000 distinct CDR3 sequences, with approximately 14% appearing a single time and about 1.1% taken by the ten largest. Sequenced input: blood, either unsorted or a sorted T cell fraction (not recorded which). The receptor set was obtained from a male donor with ankylosing spondylitis or in good health (not recorded which). Each CDR3 is given with its conserved first and last residue. A D gene is named only where the DNA matches it firmly. Clone size, where shown, is once, few, many, or a class for clones that have expanded.

size,V,J,D,DNA,CDR3
NA,TRBV5-5,TRBJ2-5,TRBD2,TGTGCCAGCAGCTATCCCGCGGGGCGGGAGATGCGTCAAGAGACCCAGTACTTC,CASSYPAGREMRQETQYF
few,TRBV7-8,TRBJ2-7,NA,TGTGCCAGCAGCTTTAACAGGGGAGGGTCCTACGAGCAGTACTTC,CASSFNRGGSYEQYF
few,TRBV10-3,TRBJ2-3,TRBD2,TGTGCCACCTACTCAGGACTAGCAACAGATACGCAGTATTTT,CATYSGLATDTQYF
few,TRBV5-1,TRBJ1-1,NA,TGCGCCAGCAGGCGGGGAGAAGTGAACACTGAAGCTTTCTTT,CASRRGEVNTEAFF
few,TRBV5-1,TRBJ1-2,NA,TGCGCCAGCAGCTTTGACAGCTCAGGTTATGGCTACACCTTC,CASSFDSSGYGYTF
NA,TRBV5-1,TRBJ2-5,NA,TGCGCCAGCAGTCCTCAGGTCACGGAGACCCAGTACTTC,CASSPQVTETQYF
NA,TRBV6-1,TRBJ2-7,NA,TGTGCCAGCAGTACCGGGCGACGTTACGAGCAGTACTTC,CASSTGRRYEQYF
NA,TRBV5-1,TRBJ2-1,TRBD2,TGCGCCAGCAGCTTGAGCGGGGCGCAATTCGGCAATGAGCAGTTCTTC,CASSLSGAQFGNEQFF
NA,TRBV14,TRBJ1-1,NA,TGTGCCAGCAGCCAAGGTCGGCTTAGACTGACGAACACTGAAGCTTTCTTT,CASSQGRLRLTNTEAFF
few,TRBV11-2,TRBJ2-5,TRBD2,TGTGCCAGCAGCTCACTAGCGGGGGGGTCCCAAGAGACCCAGTACTTC,CASSSLAGGSQETQYF
NA,TRBV5-5,TRBJ2-5,NA,TGTGCCAGCAGCCTGGGTTCAAGGATAGAGACCCAGTACTTC,CASSLGSRIETQYF
NA,TRBV15,TRBJ1-5,TRBD1,TGTGCCACCAGCAGAGTGAAGGGGGCGCGGCAGCCCCAGCATTTT,CATSRVKGARQPQHF
few,TRBV5-1,TRBJ2-5,NA,TGCGCCAGCAGCCCTGTTAGACTACCCCAAGAGACCCAGTACTTC,CASSPVRLPQETQYF
few,TRBV5-1,TRBJ1-4,TRBD1,TGCGCCAGCAGCACGACCGGGACAGGGGGTAATGAAAAACTGTTTTTT,CASSTTGTGGNEKLFF
NA,TRBV12-3/TRBV12-4,TRBJ2-7,NA,TGTGCCAGCAGCACATCCTTCGCTGGGGGCTACGAGCAGTACTTC,CASSTSFAGGYEQYF
NA,TRBV5-1,TRBJ2-1,NA,TGCGCCAGCAGCTTGGATCATGACAATGAGCAGTTCTTC,CASSLDHDNEQFF
NA,TRBV5-1,TRBJ2-5,TRBD2,TGCGCCAGCAGGCCTGGGGGGGATCAAGAGACCCAGTACTTC,CASRPGGDQETQYF
NA,TRBV11-3,TRBJ1-2,NA,TGTGCCAGCAGCTTAGAAGGTCGATCAGGGGAGAACTATGGCTACACCTTC,CASSLEGRSGENYGYTF
NA,TRBV5-1,TRBJ1-4,NA,TGCGCCAGCTCGGGTGCAACTAATGAAAAACTGTTTTTT,CASSGATNEKLFF
NA,TRBV5-1,TRBJ2-1,NA,TGCGCCAGCAGCTTGGGTTTGGATGAGCAGTTCTTC,CASSLGLDEQFF
NA,TRBV6-5,TRBJ2-7,NA,TGTGCCAGCAGTTACTCTAGACAGTCCGACTACGAGCAGTACTTC,CASSYSRQSDYEQYF
NA,TRBV20-1,TRBJ2-3,NA,TGCAGTGCTCCAACAGGGGAGGGCACAGATACGCAGTATTTT,CSAPTGEGTDTQYF
NA,TRBV5-6,TRBJ2-2,NA,TGTGCCAGCAGCTCCCTCGGTGTAGCTGACGGGGAGCTGTTTTTT,CASSSLGVADGELFF
few,TRBV3-1,TRBJ1-1,NA,TGTGCCAGCAGCCCTCAGGCCGGAAGGGCTGAAGCTTTCTTT,CASSPQAGRAEAFF
NA,TRBV10-3,TRBJ2-7,NA,TGTGCCATCACCTCGGCGGAGTACGAGCAGTACTTC,CAITSAEYEQYF
NA,TRBV12-3/TRBV12-4,TRBJ2-1,NA,TGTGCCAGCAGTTTTAAGGGCGCGATCCTCTCCTACAATGAGCAGTTCTTC,CASSFKGAILSYNEQFF
few,TRBV19,TRBJ1-1,NA,TGTGCCAGTAGTATGAGTCGAGCGCGCACTGAAGCTTTCTTT,CASSMSRARTEAFF
NA,TRBV9,TRBJ1-1,NA,TGTGCCAGCAGCGTAGTGTCCGCGAGCGAAGCTTTCTTT,CASSVVSASEAFF
few,TRBV6-1,TRBJ1-1,TRBD1,TGTGCCAGTCACCCCGACAGGGTGGAACCTGAAGCTTTCTTT,CASHPDRVEPEAFF
NA,TRBV4-1,TRBJ2-3,TRBD2,TGCGCCAGCAGCCCGGGACTAGCGGGAAAAACTAGCACAGATACGCAGTATTTT,CASSPGLAGKTSTDTQYF
few,TRBV20-1,TRBJ2-3,TRBD1,TGCAGTGCTAGACGGCAGGGGGGCACAGATACGCAGTATTTT,CSARRQGGTDTQYF
NA,TRBV6-5,TRBJ2-7,NA,TGTGCCAGCAGTTACTCGATGCCAGGGGGGATCTACGAGCAGTACTTC,CASSYSMPGGIYEQYF
NA,TRBV4-2,TRBJ1-1,TRBD1,TGTGCCAGCAGCCAACGCCAAATAGGACAGGGAGAAGCTTTCTTT,CASSQRQIGQGEAFF
few,TRBV11-2,TRBJ2-3,NA,TGTGCCAGCAGCTATAATAGAGGGGATACGCAGTATTTT,CASSYNRGDTQYF
few,TRBV18,TRBJ1-6,TRBD1,TGTGCCAGCTCAAAGGACAGGAATAATTCACCCCTCCACTTT,CASSKDRNNSPLHF
NA,TRBV5-1,TRBJ1-1,TRBD1,TGCGCCAGCAGCTTGACCCTCGGGACAGGCCCCCGGAGGGCTTTCTTT,CASSLTLGTGPRRAFF
NA,TRBV12-3/TRBV12-4,TRBJ2-3,TRBD2,TGTGCCAGCAAACGACTAGCGGGGGAGGCAGATACGCAGTATTTT,CASKRLAGEADTQYF
few,TRBV18,TRBJ2-1,NA,TGTGCCAGCTCGCCAGGGGTTGCCTACAATGAGCAGTTCTTC,CASSPGVAYNEQFF
few,TRBV4-1,TRBJ2-7,NA,TGCGCCAGCAGCCCTCAAGGTGTTAGCTCCTACGAGCAGTACTTC,CASSPQGVSSYEQYF
NA,TRBV5-1,TRBJ2-7,NA,TGCGCCAGCAGCTTAGGGGGAGAAATCGAGCAGTACTTC,CASSLGGEIEQYF
few,TRBV29-1,TRBJ1-2,NA,TGCAGCGTTGACAGGGAGGCTGGCTACACCTTC,CSVDREAGYTF
NA,TRBV7-2,TRBJ2-3,TRBD2,TGTGCCAGCAGCCCCGGGTTTAGCGGGATCACAGATACGCAGTATTTT,CASSPGFSGITDTQYF
NA,TRBV19,TRBJ1-5,NA,TGTGCCAGTAGTGCCTTACAGGGTGTAAATCAGCCCCAGCATTTT,CASSALQGVNQPQHF
NA,TRBV28,TRBJ2-1,NA,TGTGCCAGCAGCGAACCTACGGGACCCCGCAATGAGCAGTTCTTC,CASSEPTGPRNEQFF
NA,TRBV4-2,TRBJ2-5,NA,TGTGCCAGCAGCCAAGAGGGAGGGGGCCAAGAGACCCAGTACTTC,CASSQEGGGQETQYF
NA,TRBV10-2,TRBJ1-1,NA,TGCGCCAGTAGGAAGGAACTCATGAACACTGAAGCTTTCTTT,CASRKELMNTEAFF